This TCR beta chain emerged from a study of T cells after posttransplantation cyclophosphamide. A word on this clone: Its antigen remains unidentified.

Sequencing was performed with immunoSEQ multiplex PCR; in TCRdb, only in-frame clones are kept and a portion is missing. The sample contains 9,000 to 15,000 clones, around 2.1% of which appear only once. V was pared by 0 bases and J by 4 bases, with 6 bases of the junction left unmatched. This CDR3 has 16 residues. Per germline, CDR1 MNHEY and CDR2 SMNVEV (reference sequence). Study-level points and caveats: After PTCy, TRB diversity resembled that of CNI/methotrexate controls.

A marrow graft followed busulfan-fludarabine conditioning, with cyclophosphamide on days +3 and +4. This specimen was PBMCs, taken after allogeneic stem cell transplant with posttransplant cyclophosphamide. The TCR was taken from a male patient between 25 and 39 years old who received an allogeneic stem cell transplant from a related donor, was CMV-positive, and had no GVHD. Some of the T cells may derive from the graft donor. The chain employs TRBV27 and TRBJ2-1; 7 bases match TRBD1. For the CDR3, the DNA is TGTGCCAGCAGTTTATCCCCCGGGACAGTTTACAATGAGCAGTTCTTC. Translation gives CASSLSPGTVYNEQFF.